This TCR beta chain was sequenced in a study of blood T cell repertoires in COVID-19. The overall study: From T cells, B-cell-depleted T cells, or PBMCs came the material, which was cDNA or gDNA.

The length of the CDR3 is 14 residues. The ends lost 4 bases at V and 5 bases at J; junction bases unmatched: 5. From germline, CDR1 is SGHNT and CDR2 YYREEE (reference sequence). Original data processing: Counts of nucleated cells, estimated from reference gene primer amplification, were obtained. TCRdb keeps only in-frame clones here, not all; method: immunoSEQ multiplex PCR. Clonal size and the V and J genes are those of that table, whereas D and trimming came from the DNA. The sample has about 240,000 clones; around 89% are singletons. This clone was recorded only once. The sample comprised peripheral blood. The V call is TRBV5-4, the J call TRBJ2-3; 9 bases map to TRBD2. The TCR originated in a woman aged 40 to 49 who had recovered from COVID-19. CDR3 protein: CASSLQLAGDTQYF. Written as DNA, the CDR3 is TGTGCCAGCAGCCTCCAACTAGCGGGAGATACGCAGTATTTT.